This is a list of T cell receptor beta chains from one sample in a study of cytomegalovirus exposure and HLA in healthy donors. This table comes from immunoSEQ multiplex PCR, and its TCRdb copy is limited to in-frame clones, with some not included. In the table there are roughly 240,000 clones, around nine tenths of which are singletons. Sequenced sample: PBMCs. Receptors originate from a man between 18 and 29 years old in good health and CMV-seronegative. The CDR3 runs from the conserved cysteine through the conserved F or W. Fields, in order: CDR3 protein, V gene, clone size, J gene, CDR3 length. Part of the rows lack a size; the others show once, few, many or a class for expanded clones.

CDR3 protein: CASTTSGTNTGELFF
V gene: TRBV25-1
clone size: few
J gene: TRBJ2-2
CDR3 length: 15

CDR3 protein: CASAYTGGKDNSPLHF
V gene: TRBV12-5
clone size: NA
J gene: TRBJ1-6
CDR3 length: 16

CDR3 protein: CASSRQESVTGELFF
V gene: TRBV19
clone size: once
J gene: TRBJ2-2
CDR3 length: 15

CDR3 protein: CASSSGTGKYGYTF
V gene: TRBV28
clone size: NA
J gene: TRBJ1-2
CDR3 length: 14

CDR3 protein: CASSRNPGQVSSFGANVLTF
V gene: TRBV14
clone size: NA
J gene: TRBJ2-6
CDR3 length: 20

CDR3 protein: CASGAGRNYGYTF
V gene: TRBV6-1
clone size: NA
J gene: TRBJ1-2
CDR3 length: 13

CDR3 protein: CASSAQTMNTEAFF
V gene: TRBV2
clone size: NA
J gene: TRBJ1-1
CDR3 length: 14

CDR3 protein: CASSLEAGGLKFF
V gene: TRBV7-2
clone size: NA
J gene: TRBJ2-1
CDR3 length: 13

CDR3 protein: CASSLYRGDEQYF
V gene: TRBV7-3
clone size: NA
J gene: TRBJ2-7
CDR3 length: 13

CDR3 protein: CASSSTTAGDQPQHF
V gene: TRBV7-9
clone size: NA
J gene: TRBJ1-5
CDR3 length: 15

CDR3 protein: CASSLRLEQETQYF
V gene: TRBV2
clone size: NA
J gene: TRBJ2-5
CDR3 length: 14

CDR3 protein: CASGLAGIDQFF
V gene: TRBV30
clone size: NA
J gene: TRBJ2-1
CDR3 length: 12

CDR3 protein: CASSVDGQGGNTIYF
V gene: TRBV9
clone size: NA
J gene: TRBJ1-3
CDR3 length: 15

CDR3 protein: CASSMAGTQNTEAFF
V gene: TRBV19
clone size: NA
J gene: TRBJ1-1
CDR3 length: 15